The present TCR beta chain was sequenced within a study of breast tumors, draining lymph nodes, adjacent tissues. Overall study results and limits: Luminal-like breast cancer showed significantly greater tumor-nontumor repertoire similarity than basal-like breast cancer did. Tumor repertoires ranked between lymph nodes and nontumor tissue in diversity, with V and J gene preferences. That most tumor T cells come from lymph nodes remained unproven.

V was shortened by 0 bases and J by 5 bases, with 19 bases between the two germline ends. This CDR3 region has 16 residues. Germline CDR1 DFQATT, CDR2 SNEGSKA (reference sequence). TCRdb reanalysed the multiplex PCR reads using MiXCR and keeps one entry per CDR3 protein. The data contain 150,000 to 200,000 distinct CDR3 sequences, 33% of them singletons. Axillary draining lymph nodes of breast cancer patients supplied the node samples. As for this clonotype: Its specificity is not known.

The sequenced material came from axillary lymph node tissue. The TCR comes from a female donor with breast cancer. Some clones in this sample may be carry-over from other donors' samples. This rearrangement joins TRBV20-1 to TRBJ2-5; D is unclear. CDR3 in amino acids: CSARENSVRARETQYF. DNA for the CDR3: TGCAGTGCTAGAGAGAACTCAGTAAGGGCGAGGGAGACCCAGTACTTC.